Sequencing of this TCR beta chain was carried out in a study of vaccination and CD4 T cells after COVID-19. About the research overall: Stimulation of the cells used overlapping spike peptide pools from SARS-CoV-2 and from the common cold coronaviruses HCoV-NL63, HCoV-OC43 and HCoV-229E.

The Oncomine TCR Beta short-read assay was applied to DNA of cultured CD4+ T cells. Investigators isolated genomic DNA from cultured CD4+ T cells. TCRdb processed the PCR reads anew with MiXCR; each CDR3 protein has one entry. The table includes around 10,000 distinct CDR3 sequences, less than 35% detected once. The length of the CDR3 is 14 residues. CDR1 and CDR2 from the germline V gene are SGDLS and YYNGEE. V lost 7 bases and J 7 bases, leaving 15 bases between the germline ends. As for treatment: 10-day PBMC culture with coronavirus spike peptide pools or control peptides (ViraFEST assay). Investigators obtained the unexposed donor's CD4+ T cells before the COVID-19 pandemic (2011-2018). ViraFEST relied on peptide pools to expand antigen-specific T cells; the TCRs were sequenced afterward. Concerning this clonotype itself: The antigen remains unidentified.

Material: CD4+ T cells from blood, cultured in vitro. The V gene is TRBV9, the J gene TRBJ1-6; D call uncertain. This receptor was taken from a human donor in good health. CDR3 in amino acids: CASGGWGGNSPLHF. CDR3 DNA sequence: TGTGCCAGCGGAGGGTGGGGAGGCAATTCACCCCTCCACTTT.